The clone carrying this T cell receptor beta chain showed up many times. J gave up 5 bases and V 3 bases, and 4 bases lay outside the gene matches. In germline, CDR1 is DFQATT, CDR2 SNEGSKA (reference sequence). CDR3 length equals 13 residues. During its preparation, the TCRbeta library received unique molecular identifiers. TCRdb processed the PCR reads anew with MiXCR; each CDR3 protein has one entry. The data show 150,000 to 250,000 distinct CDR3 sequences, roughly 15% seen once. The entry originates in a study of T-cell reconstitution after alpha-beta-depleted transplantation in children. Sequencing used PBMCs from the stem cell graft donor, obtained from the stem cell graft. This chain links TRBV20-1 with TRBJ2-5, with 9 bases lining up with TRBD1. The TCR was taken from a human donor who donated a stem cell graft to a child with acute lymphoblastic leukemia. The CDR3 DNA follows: TGCAGTGCTAGGACAGGGGGGATCGAGACCCAGTACTTC. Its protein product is CSARTGGIETQYF.